These T cell receptor beta chains were read from a single sample in a study of cytomegalovirus exposure and HLA in healthy donors. This table comes from immunoSEQ multiplex PCR, and its TCRdb copy is limited to in-frame clones, with some not included. This table has some 140,000 clones, around 90% appearing once. The sequenced sample was PBMCs. These receptors all stem from a young woman in good health and CMV-seropositive. CDR3s include the opening cysteine and the closing phenylalanine or tryptophan. Fields, in order: CDR3 protein, V gene.

cdr3_aa: CSVEDQGQATDTQYF
v_call: TRBV29-1

cdr3_aa: CASSLDGAGGPYEQYF
v_call: TRBV5-1

cdr3_aa: CASSYFAGNEKLFF
v_call: TRBV6-5

cdr3_aa: CASSAGTPRPGSYNEQFF
v_call: TRBV6-1

cdr3_aa: CASSLAATSYEQYF
v_call: TRBV5-1

cdr3_aa: CASSPRVAGGSNQPQHF
v_call: TRBV19

cdr3_aa: CASSEARVYEQYF
v_call: TRBV2

cdr3_aa: CASSTGRQGYTEAFF
v_call: TRBV7-6

cdr3_aa: CASIGQGSSGANVLTF
v_call: TRBV2

cdr3_aa: CASSGRDRLLSGNTIYF
v_call: TRBV2

cdr3_aa: CASSLGGPGNTIYF
v_call: TRBV18

cdr3_aa: CASSWTGEAEQYF
v_call: TRBV5-1

cdr3_aa: CASGPGNFIETQYF
v_call: TRBV28

cdr3_aa: CASNRQGIGGYTF
v_call: TRBV6-5

cdr3_aa: CASSLEKRERDEQFF
v_call: TRBV5-1

cdr3_aa: CASRGGGNQPQHF
v_call: TRBV6-5

cdr3_aa: CASSLTGDYGYTF
v_call: TRBV6-1

cdr3_aa: CASSSLGQREVNEQFF
v_call: TRBV5-1

cdr3_aa: CASSLLGQPNSYEQYF
v_call: TRBV5-5

cdr3_aa: CASSPAGSATDTQYF
v_call: TRBV18

cdr3_aa: CASSFTPKIATNEKLFF
v_call: TRBV5-4

cdr3_aa: CACRGDPSYEQYF
v_call: TRBV10-3

cdr3_aa: CASSFRGPDTQYF
v_call: TRBV5-6

cdr3_aa: CASSYRTGGGNQPQHF
v_call: TRBV6-6

cdr3_aa: CASSRKLAGGPVWDEQYF
v_call: TRBV9

cdr3_aa: CASSQEKGAYEKLFF
v_call: TRBV4-2

cdr3_aa: CASTAGTGADTQYF
v_call: TRBV7-6

cdr3_aa: CASSLGGESYTF
v_call: TRBV5-1

cdr3_aa: CASSLSLGSPGELFF
v_call: TRBV7-9

cdr3_aa: CASSQGYRGSYSYEQYF
v_call: TRBV4-1

cdr3_aa: CASSQGEGQFF
v_call: TRBV2